The 31 T cell receptor beta chains below were found in one sample sequenced in a study of shared clonotypes between healthy human individuals (dated by TCRdb to between 2020 and 2021). The protocol used for the library was the immunoSEQ multiplex PCR assay. The table comes from immuneACCESS by way of TCRdb, which keeps in-frame sequences with V and J called. Part of the clones is missing from these tables; in studies checked, under half for an unresolved V gene and the rest for unknown reasons. Across this sample there are approximately 2.4 million clones, with under 97% seen only once. Of the sample, roughly 0.13% falls within the top ten clones. Sequencing was carried out using naive CD4+ T cells sorted from blood. Reading the label with the study, this specimen's cell subset or site is: CD45RA+ positively selected. These receptors originate from a young man in good health.

The chain is built from TRBV14 and TRBJ2-3; D is undetermined. The germline CDR1 and CDR2 sequences are SGHDN and FVKESK. V was pared by 4 bases and J by 1 base, with 6 bases between. The CDR3 runs 13 residues. Written as DNA, the CDR3 is TGTGCCAGCAGCCTCTCGGGCACAGATACGCAGTATTTT. Residues: CASSLSGTDTQYF.

The genes are TRBV6-1 and TRBJ2-3; D is undetermined. Germline V lookup: CDR1 MNHNS, CDR2 SASEGT. Trimming took 2 bases from V and 6 from J, leaving 15 bases between them. There are 15 residues in the CDR3. The CDR3 nucleotides are TGTGCCAGCAGTGAACGACCCGGAGTCCGGGATACGCAGTATTTT. Its protein product is CASSERPGVRDTQYF.

The chain joins TRBV5-1 to TRBJ1-1; 9 bases match TRBD1. Looked up from germline, CDR1 is SGHRS and CDR2 is YFSETQ. This CDR3 comprises 14 residues. Trimming took 4 bases from V and 4 from J; bases not matched to a gene: 5. The CDR3 DNA reads as TGCGCCAGCAGCCCTAACAGGGGGCTCACTGAAGCTTTCTTT. It is translated as CASSPNRGLTEAFF.

This chain links TRBV30 with TRBJ1-1, with 9 bases identical to TRBD1. CDR1 and CDR2 (germline): GTSNPN, SVGIG (reference sequence). The CDR3 is made up of 15 amino acids. The junction had 6 bases not matched to a gene; V was cut back by 2 bases and J by 2 bases. For the CDR3, the DNA is TGTGCCTGGAGTCCCGGGACAGGGTCCAACACTGAAGCTTTCTTT. Translated, it gives CAWSPGTGSNTEAFF.

J is TRBJ2-3 and V is TRBV5-1; D may be TRBD1 or TRBD2 (6 bases each). V was trimmed by 4 bases and J by 4 bases, leaving 13 bases between them. This CDR3 spans 14 amino acids. Per germline, CDR1 SGHRS and CDR2 YFSETQ. The CDR3 DNA follows: TGCGCCAGCAGCAATCCGAGGGGGGCAGATACGCAGTATTTT. This codes for CASSNPRGADTQYF.

V usage is TRBV7-2 and J usage is TRBJ2-3, with D unclear. Germline V gene sequence: CDR1 SGHTA, CDR2 FQGNSA. The CDR3 is 13 residues long. The V and J ends lost 7 bases and 2 bases respectively, with 10 bases between them. CDR3 nucleotides: TGTGCCAGCACCCTGCAATACACAGATACGCAGTATTTT. As protein: CASTLQYTDTQYF.

J is TRBJ2-7 and V is TRBV18; D is perhaps TRBD2 (5 bases). V was shortened by 0 bases and J by 6 bases, with 9 bases between the two germline ends. CDR1 and CDR2 (germline): KGHSH, LQKENI. The CDR3 spans 13 residues. The CDR3 reads CASSPPSGSEQYF. CDR3 in DNA: TGTGCCAGCTCACCACCGAGTGGGAGCGAGCAGTACTTC.

The chain carries TRBV5-6 and TRBJ2-1, with 7 nucleotides matching TRBD2. Germline V gives CDR1 SGHDT, CDR2 YYEEEE. The CDR3 extends over 15 amino acids. Trimming at V came to 4 bases and at J to 9 bases, leaving 13 bases not matched to a gene. The CDR3: CASSRVTSDRGEQFF. The CDR3 DNA follows: TGTGCCAGCAGCCGTGTTACTAGCGACCGCGGTGAGCAGTTCTTC.

The gene calls are TRBV25-1 and TRBJ2-5; the match to TRBD1 covers 7 bases. Losses at the gene ends were 3 bases for V and 4 bases for J; bases not matched to a gene: 8. Germline assignment: CDR1 MGHDK and CDR2 SYGVNS. The CDR3 runs to 15 residues. The CDR3 here is CASSETRQGGETQYF. Here the CDR3 DNA reads TGTGCCAGCAGTGAGACAAGACAGGGCGGAGAGACCCAGTACTTC.

As regards this clone: Different DNA sequences within this sample yield the same CDR3. The J gene is TRBJ2-3, the V gene TRBV7-9; D may be TRBD2 (6 bases). The CDR3 contains 15 residues. Germline values: CDR1 SEHNR, CDR2 FQNEAQ (reference sequence). Trimming left V 1 base short and J 0 bases short, with 8 bases between. CDR3: CASSLGGRSTDTQYF. Here the CDR3 DNA reads TGTGCCAGCAGCTTAGGAGGGAGGAGCACAGATACGCAGTATTTT.

Comments on this clone: Within the sample, other DNA sequences also encode this same CDR3. The chain couples TRBV28 to TRBJ1-6; tentatively, D is TRBD1 (5 bases). This CDR3 is 14 amino acids long. Trimming removed 2 bases at V and 9 bases at J, with 11 bases between. Germline V lookup: CDR1 MDHEN, CDR2 SYDVKM. CDR3: CASSLQGDTSPLHF. Here the CDR3 DNA reads TGTGCCAGCAGTTTACAGGGTGACACTTCACCCCTCCACTTT.

To note about this clone: Other DNA sequences in this specimen translate into the identical CDR3. This chain uses TRBV6-1 with TRBJ2-3, with 8 bases that match TRBD2. After removal of 6 bases from V and 1 base from J, the junction contained 6 bases not matched to a gene. This CDR3 spans 15 amino acids. In germline, CDR1 is MNHNS, CDR2 SASEGT. CDR3: CASSSGGLGTDTQYF. CDR3 DNA sequence: TGTGCCAGCAGCTCGGGGGGGCTAGGCACAGATACGCAGTATTTT.

The chain combines TRBV7-2 with TRBJ2-1, with TRBD2 matching over 8 bases. V lost 5 bases and J lost 11; bases outside the gene matches: 8. CDR1 and CDR2 (germline): SGHTA, FQGNSA. The CDR3 totals 13 residues. As DNA, the CDR3 is TGTGCCAGCAGCGCCGACGGGACTAGGAAGCAGTTCTTC. This gives the protein CASSADGTRKQFF.

As regards this clone: Other DNA sequences in the same sample also yield this CDR3. This chain uses TRBV18 with TRBJ2-5; maybe TRBD1 (6 bases). This CDR3 has 13 residues. V shed 1 base and J shed 3 bases, with 6 bases lying between them. The germline gives CDR1 KGHSH, CDR2 LQKENI. The CDR3 loop is CASSPRQEETQYF. In DNA, the CDR3 is TGTGCCAGCTCACCACGACAGGAAGAGACCCAGTACTTC.

This clone was recorded a few times. This chain connects TRBV5-1 to TRBJ2-1, with D possibly being TRBD2 (6 bases). V lost 7 bases and J lost 1, with 9 bases in between. The length of the CDR3 is 13 residues. Germline CDR1 is SGHRS and CDR2 is YFSETQ. The CDR3 here is CASGTGSYNEQFF. The DNA of the CDR3 is TGCGCCAGCGGGACTGGGTCCTACAATGAGCAGTTCTTC.

In its sample, this clone was seen a few times. The CDR3 region is CASSVGTTYNEQFF. In nucleotides, the CDR3 is TGTGCCAGCAGCGTGGGGACTACGTACAATGAGCAGTTCTTC. The chain uses TRBV9 and TRBJ2-1; 7 nucleotides agree with TRBD2. V lost 2 bases and J lost 4; bases outside the gene matches: 3. Per the germline V gene, CDR1 is SGDLS and CDR2 is YYNGEE. This CDR3 region has 14 residues.

V gene TRBV2 combines with J gene TRBJ2-5, with D hard to call. Trimming cost V 7 bases and J 5 bases, with 20 bases left between them. The CDR3 consists of 15 residues. Germline CDR1 SNHLY, CDR2 FYNNEI. As DNA, the CDR3 is TGTGCCAGCACCATCCTAGTGACGGGCCTTGAGACCCAGTACTTC. Its protein is CASTILVTGLETQYF.

This clone was detected only a few times. The chain is built from TRBV19 and TRBJ1-1, with unresolved D. The CDR3 runs 15 residues. The germline gives CDR1 LNHDA, CDR2 SQIVND (reference sequence). V dropped 6 bases and J dropped 1 base, with 15 bases sitting between them. CDR3 in DNA: TGTGCCAGTAGAGCGACGATGGTGGGGAACACTGAAGCTTTCTTT. Protein sequence: CASRATMVGNTEAFF. Looking up the rest from reference TRBV19 and TRBJ1-1 gives the full variable domain: DGGITQSPKYLFRKEGQNVTLSCEQNLNHDAMYWYRQDPGQGLRLIYYSQIVNDFQKGDIAEGYSVSREKKESFPLTVTSAQKNPTAFYLCASRATMVGNTEAFFGQGTRLTVV.

The genes are TRBV27 and TRBJ1-1, with 10 bases aligning to TRBD1. Germline V gene sequence: CDR1 MNHEY, CDR2 SMNVEV (reference sequence). Trimming cost V 2 bases and J 10 bases; bases outside gene matches: 13. The CDR3 sequence is 16 residues long. The CDR3 is CASSLTPTGGGPGAFF. CDR3 DNA: TGTGCCAGCAGTTTAACTCCGACAGGGGGCGGCCCCGGAGCTTTCTTT.

This clone showed up just once. The chain recombines TRBV18 with TRBJ1-2; D remains ambiguous. This CDR3 spans 14 amino acids. Germline V lookup: CDR1 KGHSH, CDR2 LQKENI. The V and J ends lost 3 bases and 1 base respectively, with 9 bases between them. CDR3 DNA: TGTGCCAGCTCACCTATAGGGAGTAACTATGGCTACACCTTC. Its translation: CASSPIGSNYGYTF.

The chain employs TRBV7-2 and TRBJ1-3, with TRBD1 as a possible D gene (5 bases). From germline, CDR1 is SGHTA and CDR2 FQGNSA. This CDR3 is 14 amino acids long. Trimming left V 1 base short and J 8 bases short, with 12 bases between. As DNA, the CDR3 is TGTGCCAGCAGCTTAGGGGGCAGTTCTCACACCATATATTTT. Its protein product is CASSLGGSSHTIYF.

This clone has a single count. This chain connects TRBV5-1 to TRBJ2-3; TRBD2 aligns across 12 bases. The length of the CDR3 is 16 residues. Germline V gene lookup returns CDR1 SGHRS and CDR2 YFSETQ. V shed 4 bases and J 2 bases; nucleotides not matched to a gene: 5. The CDR3 spells CASSPRTSGNTDTQYF. CDR3 DNA: TGCGCCAGCAGCCCCCGGACTAGCGGGAACACAGATACGCAGTATTTT.

V usage is TRBV4-1 and J usage is TRBJ1-1; D may be TRBD1 (6 bases). Trimming shortened V by 3 bases and J by 1 base, and 12 bases separated the two germline ends. The length of the CDR3 is 15 residues. Germline V gene sequence: CDR1 MGHRA, CDR2 YSYEKL. CDR3 region: CASSHPGVSNTEAFF. The CDR3 DNA sequence: TGCGCCAGCAGCCACCCAGGGGTCTCGAACACTGAAGCTTTCTTT.

The chain uses TRBV5-1 and TRBJ2-7; 8 bases map to TRBD2. With 4 bases clipped from V and 3 bases from J, the junction kept 9 bases outside the gene matches. Per the germline V gene, CDR1 is SGHRS and CDR2 is YFSETQ. The CDR3 loop spans 15 amino acids. The CDR3 sequence: CASSRSGERNYEQYF. Written as DNA, the CDR3 is TGCGCCAGCAGCCGTAGCGGGGAGCGAAACTACGAGCAGTACTTC.

The J gene is TRBJ2-2, the V gene TRBV2; TRBD1 matches 7 bases. Germline lookup yields CDR1 SNHLY and CDR2 FYNNEI. This CDR3 has 14 residues. Unmatched junction bases numbered 7, after V lost 5 bases and J lost 7 bases. The CDR3 region has the DNA TGTGCCAGCAGTTCAGGGACAGTTAACGGGGAGCTGTTTTTT. Its translation is CASSSGTVNGELFF.

Comments on this clone: The sample has other DNA sequences that encode this CDR3 too. The rearrangement joins TRBV5-1 to TRBJ2-3; D ambiguous. The CDR3 contains 15 residues. Trimming removed 0 bases from V and 3 bases from J, with 11 bases in between. CDR1 SGHRS and CDR2 YFSETQ come from the germline V gene. The CDR3 here is CASSLGASDTDTQYF. CDR3 DNA: TGCGCCAGCAGCTTGGGGGCTAGTGATACAGATACGCAGTATTTT.

This chain connects TRBV5-1 to TRBJ1-5; possible D gene TRBD1, 6 bases. The V end was cut by 0 bases, the J end by 5 bases, with 9 bases between. The CDR3 covers 14 residues. Germline V gene sequence: CDR1 SGHRS, CDR2 YFSETQ. CDR3 region: CASSLGDTHQPQHF. The CDR3 bases are TGCGCCAGCAGCTTGGGGGACACTCATCAGCCCCAGCATTTT.

This clone showed up just once. This sequence joins TRBV7-9 and TRBJ1-6; no clear D. The V end was cut by 2 bases, the J end by 4 bases, with 18 bases between. The CDR3 runs 18 residues. Germline V gives CDR1 SEHNR, CDR2 FQNEAQ (reference sequence). CDR3: CASSLLAASFWYNSPLHF. The CDR3 DNA reads TGTGCCAGCAGCTTATTGGCAGCTAGCTTTTGGTATAATTCACCCCTCCACTTT. The variable domain in full, with the rest retrieved from reference TRBV7-9 and TRBJ1-6, is DTGVSQNPRHKITKRGQNVTFRCDPISEHNRLYWYRQTLGQGPEFLTYFQNEAQLEKSRLLSDRFSAERPKGSFSTLEIQRTEQGDSAMYLCASSLLAASFWYNSPLHFGNGTRLTVT.

This clone has only a few counts. The CDR3 DNA reads as TGTGCCAGCAGCTTAGAGGGACAGCTGTACAATGAGCAGTTCTTC. It codes for CASSLEGQLYNEQFF. V gene TRBV11-2 combines with J gene TRBJ2-1; 7 bases agree with TRBD1. J was trimmed by 4 bases and V by 0 bases; bases with no gene match: 3. This CDR3 has 15 amino acids. In germline, CDR1 is SGHAT, CDR2 FQNNGV. Together with reference TRBV11-2 and TRBJ2-1, the CDR3 gives the full variable domain: EAGVAQSPRYKIIEKRQSVAFWCNPISGHATLYWYQQILGQGPKLLIQFQNNGVVDDSQLPKDRFSAERLKGVDSTLKIQPAKLEDSAVYLCASSLEGQLYNEQFFGPGTRLTVL.

V and J are TRBV29-1 and TRBJ2-6; 8 positions match TRBD2. Losses at the gene ends were 7 bases for V and 4 bases for J; bases not matched to a gene: 9. CDR3 length: 15 amino acids. Looked up from germline, CDR1 is SQVTM and CDR2 is ANQGSEA. In DNA, the CDR3 is TGCAGCGCCCGGGAGGGGACCTCAGGGGCCAACGTCCTGACTTTC. Amino acid sequence: CSAREGTSGANVLTF.

The chain has TRBV29-1 and TRBJ2-3; 10 bases agree with TRBD1. With V trimmed by 7 bases and J by 7 bases, 5 bases remained unmatched. Germline-derived CDR1 and CDR2 are SQVTM and ANQGSEA. The CDR3 runs to 12 residues. CDR3 bases: TGCAGCGCCGGGACAGGGGAGAATACGCAGTATTTT. Translated, it gives CSAGTGENTQYF.